These T cell receptor beta chains were read from a single sample in a study of T cells in Graves' hyperthyroidism and ophthalmopathy. TCRdb recomputed calls from the multiplex PCR reads with MiXCR, one row per CDR3 protein. The table has more than 300,000 distinct CDR3 sequences, about 14% seen once. Sample: blood. All receptors derive from a woman aged 25 to 39 with Graves' ophthalmopathy. The CDR3 runs from the conserved cysteine through the conserved F or W. The D gene is left open where the match is weak. The size field is filled for only some rows; it gives once, few, many or a size class.

TRBV7-3	many	TRBJ1-1	.	TGTGCCAGCAGCTTAGGTCCAGTGAACACTGAAGCTTTCTTT	CASSLGPVNTEAFF
TRBV30	many	TRBJ2-7	.	TGTGCCTGGAGTGTAGGTAACGAGCAGTACTTC	CAWSVGNEQYF
TRBV5-1	once	TRBJ1-1	.	TGCGCCAGCAGCTTAGACCCGGGGTACACTGAAGCTTTCTTT	CASSLDPGYTEAFF
TRBV7-2	many	TRBJ2-7	.	TGTGCCAGCAGCTCCCCGACCGGGGTGAACGGGCAGTACTTC	CASSSPTGVNGQYF
TRBV7-8	many	TRBJ1-1	TRBD1	TGTGCCAGCAGCTTAATCCGGGACAGGGGGCCTTTCTTT	CASSLIRDRGPFF
TRBV20-1	many	TRBJ2-1	.	TGCAGTGCTAGGGCCCCCAGCAATGAGCAGTTCTTC	CSARAPSNEQFF
TRBV12-3/TRBV12-4	.	TRBJ2-7	.	TGTGCCAGCAGTTTTGCCAGTGAGAACTACGAGCAGTACTTC	CASSFASENYEQYF
TRBV4-2	many	TRBJ1-2	.	TGTGCCAGCAGCCAAGGGCAGCAGGATCGCAACTATGGCTACACCTTC	CASSQGQQDRNYGYTF
TRBV28	many	TRBJ2-7	TRBD2	TGTGCCAGCAGTTTTGCGGGGGGCTCCGAGCAGTACTTC	CASSFAGGSEQYF
TRBV6-2/TRBV6-3	.	TRBJ2-1	.	TGTGCCAGCATGCCGGGGGTGGGGAATGAGCAGTTCTTC	CASMPGVGNEQFF
TRBV3-1	many	TRBJ2-4	.	TGTGCCAGCAGCCAGGGTTCGTACACGGGCATTCAGTACTTC	CASSQGSYTGIQYF
TRBV7-9	.	TRBJ1-5	.	TGTGCCAGCACCGATAAGGGACAGCCCCAGCATTTT	CASTDKGQPQHF
TRBV11-3	many	TRBJ1-1	.	TGTGCCAGCAGCCCTCGACAGAGTGAAGCTTTCTTT	CASSPRQSEAFF
TRBV12-3/TRBV12-4	.	TRBJ2-1	.	TGTGCCAGCAGGACTAACACGTATGAGCAGTTCTTC	CASRTNTYEQFF
TRBV19	many	TRBJ1-1	.	TGTGCCAGTAGTATTTCCGGCGTGAGTACTGAAGCTTTCTTT	CASSISGVSTEAFF
TRBV19	.	TRBJ2-3	TRBD2	TGTGCCAGTAGTAGGACTAGCGGGGGGGCTAGCACAGATACGCAGTATTTT	CASSRTSGGASTDTQYF
TRBV20-1	many	TRBJ2-5	TRBD1	TGCAGTGCCTCGGGGACAGGGACCGCGGAGACCCAGTACTTC	CSASGTGTAETQYF
TRBV11-2	many	TRBJ2-2	.	TGTGCCAGCAGCTTAAACCCAGGGGCCGGGGAGCTGTTTTTT	CASSLNPGAGELFF
TRBV5-1	many	TRBJ2-3	TRBD2	TGCGCCAGCAGCGGCGGGGGGGCTTACGATACGCAGTATTTT	CASSGGGAYDTQYF
TRBV20-1	many	TRBJ2-7	TRBD1	TGCAGTGCTAGAGACGGATCGACAGGGGGCGACGAGCAGTACTTC	CSARDGSTGGDEQYF
TRBV4-1	few	TRBJ2-2	.	TGCGCCAGCAGCCAAGATAATGTCTTGGGGGGCTGGAACACCGGGGAGCTGTTTTTT	CASSQDNVLGGWNTGELFF
TRBV4-2	.	TRBJ2-3	.	TGTGCCACCCAGCGGCAGGCAGGTGTTGCGACAGATACGCAGTATTTT	CATQRQAGVATDTQYF
TRBV27	many	TRBJ2-1	.	TGTGCCAGCAGTGGGGCTTTAATGAGGCAGTTCTTC	CASSGALMRQFF
TRBV30	many	TRBJ1-4	.	TGTGCCTGGAGTGGAGGGAGCGATGAAAAACTGTTTTTT	CAWSGGSDEKLFF
TRBV11-2	.	TRBJ2-3	TRBD2	TGTGCCAGCAGCTGGGAGGGACTTGCAGATACGCAGTATTTT	CASSWEGLADTQYF
TRBV19	.	TRBJ1-5	.	TGTGCCAGTAGTATGACGGGGGATCAGCCCCAGCATTTT	CASSMTGDQPQHF
TRBV11-2	many	TRBJ1-3	.	TGTGCCAGCAGCAGCGCTCAGGGTTTCGCTGGAAACACCATATATTTT	CASSSAQGFAGNTIYF
TRBV20-1	many	TRBJ1-6	TRBD1	TGCAGCCCCGGGACAGGGATCTCACCCCTCCACTTT	CSPGTGISPLHF
TRBV20-1	many	TRBJ2-5	TRBD2	TGCAGTGCTAGAAGCGGGGGGGCGGAGGAGACCCAGTACTTC	CSARSGGAEETQYF
TRBV30	many	TRBJ2-5	TRBD2	TGTGCCTGGGGCGGGGGGCGGTGGGAGACCCAGTACTTC	CAWGGGRWETQYF
TRBV7-2	many	TRBJ2-3	TRBD2	TGTGCCAGCAGCTTAGCCAGCGCGGGGGGCCTCACAGATACGCAGTATTTT	CASSLASAGGLTDTQYF
TRBV29-1	many	TRBJ2-5	TRBD2	TGCAGCGCGACCACTAGCGGGGGAAACCAAGAGACCCAGTACTTC	CSATTSGGNQETQYF
TRBV10-3	few	TRBJ2-3	.	TGTGCCATCAGTGAGTCGCCGCCGAGGACCACAGATACGCAGTATTTT	CAISESPPRTTDTQYF
TRBV7-9	many	TRBJ1-5	.	TGTGCCAGCAGCTTAGGAGCAGGGATGAACGATCAGCCCCAGCATTTT	CASSLGAGMNDQPQHF
TRBV7-2	once	TRBJ2-1	.	TGTGCCAGCAGCTTAAAGGGGGGGCGGTACAATGAGCAGTTCTTC	CASSLKGGRYNEQFF
TRBV18	.	TRBJ2-4	.	TGTGCCAGCTCACCGGCGGCAGTAGCCAAAAACATTCAGTACTTC	CASSPAAVAKNIQYF
TRBV10-3	.	TRBJ1-2	TRBD1	TGTGCCATCAGTGCGGGACAGGCGAGCTATGGCTACACCTTC	CAISAGQASYGYTF
TRBV12-3/TRBV12-4	many	TRBJ1-2	TRBD1	TGTGCCAGCACCCCGACAGGGGGGGGCTATGGCTACACCTTC	CASTPTGGGYGYTF
TRBV2	many	TRBJ1-5	TRBD1	TGTGCCAGCAGCACCTTCGGGACAGATAATCAGCCCCAGCATTTT	CASSTFGTDNQPQHF
TRBV6-1	many	TRBJ2-7	TRBD1	TGTGCCAGCAGGGTGGCGCCAGGGGGTCTTTTCGAGCAGTACTTC	CASRVAPGGLFEQYF
TRBV7-9	few	TRBJ2-3	.	TGTGCCAGCAGCCCACGGGCGGGAACTAGCACAGATACGCAGTATTTT	CASSPRAGTSTDTQYF
TRBV11-3	many	TRBJ1-5	.	TGTGCCAGCAGCCCAGACCCCGGGCAGCCCCAGCATTTT	CASSPDPGQPQHF
TRBV3-1	many	TRBJ1-4	.	TGTGCCAGCAGCCAACCAACTAATGAAAAACTGTTTTTT	CASSQPTNEKLFF
TRBV6-5	few	TRBJ1-4	.	TGTGCCAGCAGTTCATCTGGGTCGGTTTCTGATGAAAAACTGTTTTTT	CASSSSGSVSDEKLFF
TRBV5-4	many	TRBJ1-4	.	TGTGCCAGCAGCTTACCGGAGGGCGAAAAACTGTTTTTT	CASSLPEGEKLFF
TRBV7-9	.	TRBJ2-7	.	.	CASSFYICSARNRGDEQYF
TRBV5-6	many	TRBJ1-2	.	TGTGCCAGCATCCAAATACAGCTAAACTATGGCTACACCTTC	CASIQIQLNYGYTF
TRBV28	many	TRBJ1-2	.	TGTGCCAGCAGTTTACCTAGGTTCGTGGGCGTTGACTATGGCTACACCTTC	CASSLPRFVGVDYGYTF
TRBV12-3/TRBV12-4	many	TRBJ2-2	.	TGTGCCAGCAGTTTATCAGCAGGGGCCGGGGAGCTGTTTTTT	CASSLSAGAGELFF
TRBV28	many	TRBJ2-1	TRBD2	TGTGCCAGCAGTGTCGGGGGGGCGATAAAAAATGAGCAGTTCTTC	CASSVGGAIKNEQFF
TRBV11-3	many	TRBJ2-3	.	TGTGCCAGCTCCCCCTGGGGAGCGGGACACTACACAGATACGCAGTATTTT	CASSPWGAGHYTDTQYF
TRBV9	few	TRBJ2-2	.	TGTGCCAGCAGCACCAGGGGTTACACCGGGGAGCTGTTTTTT	CASSTRGYTGELFF
TRBV18	many	TRBJ2-2	TRBD1	TGTGCCAGCTCACCACAGGGGGCTACCGGGGAGCTGTTTTTT	CASSPQGATGELFF
TRBV6-1	many	TRBJ2-7	TRBD1	TGTGCCAGCAGTTCCTACTTGCCGGGACAGTACTTCTACGAGCAGTACTTC	CASSSYLPGQYFYEQYF
TRBV7-3	few	TRBJ2-1	.	TGTGCCAGCAGCACTACCCCAGACAGCAATGAGCAGTTCTTC	CASSTTPDSNEQFF
TRBV18	many	TRBJ1-5	.	TGTGCCAGCTCACCACCGGGACATAGCAATCAGCCCCAGCATTTT	CASSPPGHSNQPQHF
TRBV24-1	many	TRBJ1-1	.	TGTGCCACCAGTGATTTGGGCAACACTGAAGCTTTCTTT	CATSDLGNTEAFF
TRBV20-1	many	TRBJ1-1	TRBD1	TGCAGTGCTAGCCGGACAGGGAACACTGAAGCTTTCTTT	CSASRTGNTEAFF